These 15 T cell receptor beta chains were sequenced from one sample in a study of shared clonotypes between healthy human individuals. TCRdb's copy holds only in-frame clones and misses some; the assay was immunoSEQ multiplex PCR. The sample lists approximately 2,300,000 clones; around 90% were seen once. Sequencing input: naive CD4+ T cells from PBMCs. Subset defined: CD45RA+ positively selected. These receptors came from a man between 18 and 35 years old in good health. Some clones in this sample may be carry-over from other donors' samples.

This clone was detected once. V and J are TRBV18 and TRBJ1-1, with a possible D match to TRBD1 (6 bases). The length of the CDR3 is 13 residues. From germline, CDR1 is KGHSH and CDR2 LQKENI. Trimming took 4 bases from V and 7 from J, leaving 13 bases between them. DNA for the CDR3: TGTGCCAGCTCACTTCAGGGGTCCCATGAAGCTTTCTTT. Amino acid sequence: CASSLQGSHEAFF.

This clone has just a few counts. Other nucleotide sequences in the sample specify the same CDR3. The rearrangement joins TRBV4-2 to TRBJ1-1; D uncertain. V was clipped by 4 bases and J by 2 bases, with 8 bases between them. CDR3 length equals 13 residues. Germline V gives CDR1 LGHNA, CDR2 YNFKEQ. The CDR3 here is CASSRDRNTEAFF. For the CDR3, the DNA is TGTGCCAGCAGCCGAGATCGCAACACTGAAGCTTTCTTT.

The V call is TRBV30, the J call TRBJ2-1, with TRBD1 identical over 8 bases. Germline CDR1 is GTSNPN and CDR2 is SVGIG (reference sequence). The trim removed 7 bases at V and 10 bases at J, leaving 9 bases unmatched. The CDR3 sequence is 12 residues long. The CDR3 DNA follows: TGTGCCTCCTCAGGGGGCCTGGGGGAGCAGTTCTTC. It translates to CASSGGLGEQFF.

This rearrangement joins TRBV27 to TRBJ1-2; TRBD1 agrees at 8 bases. With V trimmed by 3 bases and J by 0 bases, 9 bases remained unmatched. CDR1 is MNHEY and CDR2 is SMNVEV in the germline V gene (reference sequence). This CDR3 is 17 amino acids long. In nucleotides, the CDR3 is TGTGCCAGCAGTTTCCAGGGGGCCCTAATCGCTAACTATGGCTACACCTTC. As protein: CASSFQGALIANYGYTF.

The chain couples TRBV27 to TRBJ1-1; D is possibly TRBD1 (5 bases). CDR1 is MNHEY, CDR2 SMNVEV, per germline (reference sequence). CDR3 length: 16 amino acids. V was shortened by 6 bases and J by 0 bases, with 17 bases between the two germline ends. The CDR3 here is CASRPIRARMNTEAFF. CDR3 DNA sequence: TGTGCCAGCAGACCAATCAGGGCGAGGATGAACACTGAAGCTTTCTTT.

V gene TRBV9 combines with J gene TRBJ2-1; 9 nucleotides agree with TRBD2. Germline V gene lookup returns CDR1 SGDLS and CDR2 YYNGEE. CDR3 size: 16 residues. J lost 6 bases, V lost 0 bases, and 7 bases had no gene match. Here the CDR3 reads CASSVEGTSNSNEQFF. Here the CDR3 DNA reads TGTGCCAGCAGCGTAGAAGGGACTAGCAACTCCAATGAGCAGTTCTTC.

V gene TRBV30 combines with J gene TRBJ2-1; the D call may be TRBD1 or TRBD2 (5 bases each). CDR3 length: 13 residues. Trimming removed 0 bases at V and 8 bases at J, with 11 bases between. CDR1 and CDR2 (germline): GTSNPN, SVGIG (reference sequence). The CDR3 spells CAWSVRGTDEQFF. The DNA for the CDR3 is TGTGCCTGGAGTGTACGAGGGACCGATGAGCAGTTCTTC.

This chain joins TRBV7-8 and TRBJ1-2, with 7 bases fitting TRBD1. CDR1 SGHVS and CDR2 FQNEAQ come from the germline V gene. The CDR3 is made up of 16 amino acids. Trimming at V came to 4 bases and at J to 8 bases, leaving 16 bases not matched to a gene. The CDR3 coding sequence is TGTGCCAGCAGCTACGGGGGGGACAGAATAGTTCGGGGCTACACCTTC. Its translation is CASSYGGDRIVRGYTF.

This sequence joins TRBV6-6 and TRBJ2-1, with D unresolved. Germline V CDR1 and CDR2: MNHNY, SVGAGI (reference sequence). Trimming removed 0 bases at V and 3 bases at J, with 9 bases between. CDR3 size: 15 residues. CDR3 amino acids: CASSYSDIDYNEQFF. The CDR3 nucleotides are TGTGCCAGCAGTTACTCGGATATAGACTACAATGAGCAGTTCTTC.

With respect to this clone: A far larger clone is only one base removed, so a read error is likely. The chain links TRBV7-9 to TRBJ1-2; no clear D. Trimming pared 1 base from V and 0 bases from J, leaving 3 bases between. The CDR3 has 13 residues. Germline CDR1 SEHNR, CDR2 FQNEAQ (reference sequence). The CDR3 bases are TGTGCCAGCAGCTTAGACACTAACTATGGCTACACCTTC. The encoded protein is CASSLDTNYGYTF.

The chain uses TRBV7-3 and TRBJ2-5, with 11 nucleotides matching TRBD1. J lost 4 bases, V lost 6 bases, and 7 bases had no gene match. The CDR3 has 15 residues. Looked up from germline, CDR1 is SGHTA and CDR2 is FQGTGA. The CDR3 DNA is TGTGCCAGCAGGGATGGACAGGGGGCGCTAGAGACCCAGTACTTC. Translated, it gives CASRDGQGALETQYF.

The genes are TRBV6-7 and TRBJ2-2; 8 nucleotides line up with TRBD1. TRBV6-7 is sorted into the ORF group, with uncertain function. Trimming cost V 4 bases and J 2 bases; bases outside gene matches: 6. The CDR3 spans 16 residues. The CDR3 spells CASSLGTGHNTGELFF. The CDR3 DNA sequence: TGTGCCAGCAGTTTAGGGACAGGCCACAACACCGGGGAGCTGTTTTTT.

The chain combines TRBV4-1 with TRBJ2-1; unclear D gene. Germline assignment: CDR1 MGHRA and CDR2 YSYEKL. The V and J ends lost 3 bases and 0 bases respectively, with 9 bases between them. The CDR3 extends over 15 amino acids. CDR3: CASSQVSGSYNEQFF. The CDR3, as DNA: TGCGCCAGCAGCCAGGTGTCGGGCTCCTACAATGAGCAGTTCTTC.

The chain joins TRBV2 to TRBJ2-7, with 7 bases identical to TRBD1. CDR1 is SNHLY and CDR2 is FYNNEI in the germline V gene. The CDR3 runs to 12 residues. V lost 6 bases to trimming and J lost 5 bases; unmatched junction nucleotides: 4. The CDR3 nucleotides read TGTGCCAGCAGGACAGGGTCCCACGAGCAGTACTTC. As protein: CASRTGSHEQYF.

V is TRBV6-5 and J is TRBJ1-2, with 8 bases that match TRBD1. V trimming: 4 bases; J trimming: 2 bases; junction bases outside the gene matches: 6. The germline V gene has CDR1 MNHEY and CDR2 SVGAGI. CDR3 length equals 15 residues. In nucleotides, the CDR3 is TGTGCCAGCAGTTCTCAGACAGGGGCGAACTATGGCTACACCTTC. Encoded protein: CASSSQTGANYGYTF.